This T cell receptor (beta chain) was documented in a study of T cells in Graves' hyperthyroidism and ophthalmopathy. The source material, RNA transcripts, was used to amplify TCR beta CDR3 regions. First-round RT-PCR with HTBI primers amplified the TCR CDR3 region. TCRdb re-called the multiplex PCR reads with MiXCR, one entry per CDR3 protein. The sample yields about 530,000 distinct CDR3 sequences, approximately 17% seen once. The V and J ends lost 7 bases and 8 bases respectively, with 16 bases between them. Germline assignment: CDR1 SGHRS and CDR2 YFSETQ. The CDR3 loop spans 13 amino acids. This chain uses TRBV5-1 with TRBJ2-1, with a possible D match to TRBD2 (5 bases). Source material: blood. The receptor comes from a woman between 18 and 30 years old with Graves' ophthalmopathy. In DNA form, the CDR3 reads TGCGCCAGCCGCGCACTAGGTTTAGATGAGCAGTTCTTC. The encoded protein is CASRALGLDEQFF.